A selection of T cell receptor beta chains follows, all from one sample in a study of T and B cells in COVID-19 patients. MiXCR, applied by TCRdb to the multiplex PCR reads, yields one record per CDR3 protein. The data hold 9,900 or so distinct CDR3 sequences, with approximately 27% observed a single time. The sample was blood. These receptors came from a human donor who had recovered from COVID-19. Both conserved end residues are part of each CDR3. A D gene is named only where the DNA matches it firmly. Size values are once, few and many counts, or a class for expanded clones, and some rows have none.

>-|TRBJ1-6|16|TRBV27|-
TGTGCCAGCAGTTCCCCGTCGGCAGCTTATAATTCACCCCTCCACTTT
CASSSPSAAYNSPLHF
>few|TRBJ1-1|13|TRBV30|-
TGTGCCTGGACTTTTCCGGGACGCGCTGAAGCTTTCTTT
CAWTFPGRAEAFF
>medium-sized|TRBJ2-1|14|TRBV5-5|TRBD1
TGTGCCAGCAACCGGGACAGGGGCAACAATGAGCAGTTCTTC
CASNRDRGNNEQFF
>medium-sized|TRBJ2-3|14|TRBV12-3/TRBV12-4|-
TGTGCCAGCAGTTTAGGGATGCCCACAGATACGCAGTATTTT
CASSLGMPTDTQYF
>few|TRBJ1-5|16|TRBV10-3|-
TGTGCCATCAGTGAGAATTTCGGGGGGCCGGGTCAGCCCCAGCATTTT
CAISENFGGPGQPQHF
>medium-sized|TRBJ2-1|15|TRBV19|TRBD2
TGTGCCAGTAATCCCGGGACTAGCGGGAACGGTGAGCAGTTCTTC
CASNPGTSGNGEQFF
>medium-sized|TRBJ2-4|16|TRBV29-1|TRBD1
TGCAGCGTCGGTGGGGGACAGGGTGATTTATCAAACATTCAGTACTTC
CSVGGGQGDLSNIQYF
>-|TRBJ2-5|13|TRBV6-6|-
TGTGCCAGCAGATTCGAGTACCAAGAGACCCAGTACTTC
CASRFEYQETQYF
>many|TRBJ1-6|13|TRBV30|-
TGTGCCTGGATTCCGGCGAATAGTTCACCCCTCCACTTT
CAWIPANSSPLHF
>few|TRBJ1-2|15|TRBV6-5|TRBD1
TGTGCCAGCAGTTCCCCGGGGGGACAGTCTTATGGCTACACCTTC
CASSSPGGQSYGYTF
>few|TRBJ2-1|12|TRBV24-1|-
TGTGCCACCAGTGATTCCGGGCCCGAGCAGTTCTTC
CATSDSGPEQFF
>-|TRBJ2-7|13|TRBV14|-
TGTGCCAGCAGCCCCACCCCATCTGGGGTGCAGTACTTC
CASSPTPSGVQYF
>-|TRBJ2-5|15|TRBV6-5|-
TGTGCCAGCAGTTCCTCACTGAGGGGGGCCGGGGCCCAGTACTTC
CASSSSLRGAGAQYF
>-|TRBJ2-7|14|TRBV5-1|-
TGCGCCAGCAGCTTACAGGGATCCACCTACGAGCAGTACTTC
CASSLQGSTYEQYF
>few|TRBJ2-1|17|TRBV6-2/TRBV6-3|TRBD2
TGTGCCAGCAGTTACCGTCCAGCGGGGAACTCCTACAATGAGCAGTTCTTC
CASSYRPAGNSYNEQFF
>-|TRBJ1-1|15|TRBV5-6|TRBD1
TGTGCCAGCAGCTTGTATGGGACAGGGGGCAATCAAGCTTTCTTT
CASSLYGTGGNQAFF
>-|TRBJ1-3|13|TRBV5-1|-
TGCGCCAGCAGTTCTACTGTTGGAAACACCATATATTTT
CASSSTVGNTIYF
>-|TRBJ2-5|17|TRBV11-1|-
TGTGCCAGCAGCCCACCTAAGGGCGGGGCCGATGGGGAGACCCAGTACTTC
CASSPPKGGADGETQYF
>many|TRBJ2-1|12|TRBV30|-
TGTGCCTGGAGTGTACAGGGGGGGGAGCAGTTCTTC
CAWSVQGGEQFF
>few|TRBJ1-2|16|TRBV5-4|-
TGTGCCAGCAGCGTCCAACGGACTGGGACCAACTATGGCTACACCTTC
CASSVQRTGTNYGYTF
>medium-sized|TRBJ2-1|15|TRBV19|TRBD2
TGTGCCACTACCCGCGGGGGGAGCTCCTACAATGAGCAGTTCTTC
CATTRGGSSYNEQFF
>-|TRBJ2-4|14|TRBV5-1|TRBD1
TGCGCCAGCAGCTCAGGGGGCGGTCAAAACATTCAGTACTTC
CASSSGGGQNIQYF
>medium-sized|TRBJ1-1|12|TRBV29-1|-
TGCAGCGTGAAAGGGGGGAACACTGAAGCTTTCTTT
CSVKGGNTEAFF
>few|TRBJ2-2|14|TRBV4-3|-
TGCGCCAGCAGCCAAGATCGGTTGGGCGGGGAGCTGTTTTTT
CASSQDRLGGELFF
>many|TRBJ2-3|15|TRBV6-1|TRBD2
TGTGCCAGCAGTTCAGCGGGAGCAAGGGCAGATACGCAGTATTTT
CASSSAGARADTQYF
>few|TRBJ2-1|16|TRBV7-2|TRBD2
TGTGCCAGCAGCTTATTGGGGCGGGGGGGATTCAATGAGCAGTTCTTC
CASSLLGRGGFNEQFF
>-|TRBJ1-2|13|TRBV6-1|TRBD1
TGTGCCAGCAGTGAATCAGGGGGCTATGGCTACACCTTC
CASSESGGYGYTF
>-|TRBJ2-7|14|TRBV5-1|-
TGCGCCAGCAGCTCGGTATCGGGGGGCCGGGAGCAGTACTTC
CASSSVSGGREQYF